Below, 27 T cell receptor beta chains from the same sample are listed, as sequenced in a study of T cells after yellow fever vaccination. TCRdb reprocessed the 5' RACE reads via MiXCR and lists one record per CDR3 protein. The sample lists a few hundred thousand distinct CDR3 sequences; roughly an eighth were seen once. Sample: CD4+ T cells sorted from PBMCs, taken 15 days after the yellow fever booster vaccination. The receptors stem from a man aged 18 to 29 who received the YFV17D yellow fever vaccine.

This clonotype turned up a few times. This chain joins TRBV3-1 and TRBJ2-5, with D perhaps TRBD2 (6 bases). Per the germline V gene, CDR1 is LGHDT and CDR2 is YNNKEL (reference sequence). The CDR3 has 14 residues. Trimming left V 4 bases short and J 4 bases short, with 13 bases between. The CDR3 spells CASSREEGGETQYF. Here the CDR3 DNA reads TGTGCCAGCAGCCGCGAGGAGGGAGGAGAGACCCAGTACTTC.

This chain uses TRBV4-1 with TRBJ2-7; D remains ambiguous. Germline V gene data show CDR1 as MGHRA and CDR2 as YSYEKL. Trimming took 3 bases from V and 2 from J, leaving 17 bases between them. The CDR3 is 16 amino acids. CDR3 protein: CASSQRYEGTPYEQYF. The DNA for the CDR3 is TGCGCCAGCAGCCAGAGGTACGAAGGTACTCCCTACGAGCAGTACTTC.

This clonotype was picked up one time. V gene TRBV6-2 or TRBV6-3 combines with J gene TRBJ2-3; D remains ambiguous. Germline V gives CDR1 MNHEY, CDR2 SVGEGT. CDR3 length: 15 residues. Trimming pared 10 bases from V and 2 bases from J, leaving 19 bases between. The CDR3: CAIAPRHFATDTQYF. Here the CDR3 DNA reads TGTGCCATCGCCCCTCGCCACTTCGCCACAGATACGCAGTATTTT.

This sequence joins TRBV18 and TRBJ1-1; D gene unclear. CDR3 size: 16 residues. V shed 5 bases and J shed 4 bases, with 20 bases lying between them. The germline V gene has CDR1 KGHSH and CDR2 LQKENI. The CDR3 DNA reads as TGTGCCAGCTCATGGGCGGCCGGCCGGGTCCCCACTGAAGCTTTCTTT. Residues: CASSWAAGRVPTEAFF.

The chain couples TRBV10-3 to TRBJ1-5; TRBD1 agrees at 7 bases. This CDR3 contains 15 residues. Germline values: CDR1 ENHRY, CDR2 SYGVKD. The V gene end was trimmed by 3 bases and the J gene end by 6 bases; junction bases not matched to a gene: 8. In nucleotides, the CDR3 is TGTGCCATCAGTGACCGAACAGGGGTGGGTCAGCCCCAGCATTTT. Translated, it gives CAISDRTGVGQPQHF.

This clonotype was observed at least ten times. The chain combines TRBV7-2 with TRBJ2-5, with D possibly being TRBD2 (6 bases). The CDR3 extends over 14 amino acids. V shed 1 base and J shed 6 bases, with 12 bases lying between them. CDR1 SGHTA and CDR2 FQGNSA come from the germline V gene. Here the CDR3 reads CASSLGLAMQTQYF. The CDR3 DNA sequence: TGTGCCAGCAGCTTAGGCCTAGCGATGCAGACCCAGTACTTC.

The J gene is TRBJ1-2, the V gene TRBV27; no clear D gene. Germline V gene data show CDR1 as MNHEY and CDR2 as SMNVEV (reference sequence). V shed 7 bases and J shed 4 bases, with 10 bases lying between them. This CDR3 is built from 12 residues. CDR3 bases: TGTGCCAGCACTAATCGAATCTATGGCTACACCTTC. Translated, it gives CASTNRIYGYTF.

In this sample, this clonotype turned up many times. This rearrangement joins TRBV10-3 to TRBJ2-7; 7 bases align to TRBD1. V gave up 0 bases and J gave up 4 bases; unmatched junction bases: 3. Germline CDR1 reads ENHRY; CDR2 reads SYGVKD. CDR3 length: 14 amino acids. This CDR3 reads CAISESGRGYEQYF. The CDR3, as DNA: TGTGCCATCAGTGAGTCTGGCAGGGGGTACGAGCAGTACTTC.

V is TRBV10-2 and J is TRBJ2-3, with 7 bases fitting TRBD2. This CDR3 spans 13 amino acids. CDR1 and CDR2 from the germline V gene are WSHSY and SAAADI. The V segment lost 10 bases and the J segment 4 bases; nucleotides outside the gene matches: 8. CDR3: CATTRGVADTQYF. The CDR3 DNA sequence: TGCGCCACCACCCGGGGGGTTGCAGATACGCAGTATTTT.

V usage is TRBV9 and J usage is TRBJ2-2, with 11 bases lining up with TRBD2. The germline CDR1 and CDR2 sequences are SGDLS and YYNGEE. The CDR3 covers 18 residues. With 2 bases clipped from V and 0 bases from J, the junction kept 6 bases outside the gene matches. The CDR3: CASSVASGGPPNTGELFF. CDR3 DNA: TGTGCCAGCAGCGTCGCTAGCGGGGGGCCCCCGAACACCGGGGAGCTGTTTTTT.

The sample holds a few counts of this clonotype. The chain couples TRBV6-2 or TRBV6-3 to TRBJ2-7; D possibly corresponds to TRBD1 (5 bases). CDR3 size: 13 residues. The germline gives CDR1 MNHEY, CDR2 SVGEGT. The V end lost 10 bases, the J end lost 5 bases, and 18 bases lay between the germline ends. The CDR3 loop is CAIWGQVSNEQYF. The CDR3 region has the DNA TGTGCCATCTGGGGCCAGGTCAGCAACGAGCAGTACTTC.

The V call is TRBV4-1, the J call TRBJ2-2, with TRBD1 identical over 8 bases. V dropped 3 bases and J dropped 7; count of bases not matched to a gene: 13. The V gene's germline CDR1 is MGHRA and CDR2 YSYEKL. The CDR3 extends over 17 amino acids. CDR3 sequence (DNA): TGCGCCAGCAGCCAGGAGGGTTGGGACAGGACGGTCGGGGAGCTGTTTTTT. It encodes CASSQEGWDRTVGELFF.

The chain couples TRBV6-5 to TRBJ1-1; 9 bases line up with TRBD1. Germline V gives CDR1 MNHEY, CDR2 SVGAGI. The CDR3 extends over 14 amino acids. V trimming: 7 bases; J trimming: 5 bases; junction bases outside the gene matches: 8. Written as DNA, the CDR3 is TGTGCCAGCATCCGTGGACAGGGGAGTACTGAAGCTTTCTTT. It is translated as CASIRGQGSTEAFF.

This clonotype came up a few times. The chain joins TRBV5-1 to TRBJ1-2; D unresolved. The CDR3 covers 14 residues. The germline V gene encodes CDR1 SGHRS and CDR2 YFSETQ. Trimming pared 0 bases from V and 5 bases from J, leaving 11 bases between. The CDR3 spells CASSLGRAGYGYTF. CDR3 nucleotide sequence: TGCGCCAGCAGCTTGGGGAGGGCTGGATATGGCTACACCTTC. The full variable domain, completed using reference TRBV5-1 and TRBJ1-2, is KAGVTQTPRYLIKTRGQQVTLSCSPISGHRSVSWYQQTPGQGLQFLFEYFSETQRNKGNFPGRFSGRQFSNSRSEMNVSTLELGDSALYLCASSLGRAGYGYTFGSGTRLTVV.

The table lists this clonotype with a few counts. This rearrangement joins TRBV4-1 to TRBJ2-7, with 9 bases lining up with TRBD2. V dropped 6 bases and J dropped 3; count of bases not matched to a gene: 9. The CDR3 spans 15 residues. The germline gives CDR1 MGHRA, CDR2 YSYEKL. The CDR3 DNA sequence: TGCGCCAGCAGGGACTCCTGGCGGGGGGGCTACGAGCAGTACTTC. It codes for CASRDSWRGGYEQYF.

The CDR3 sequence: CASSPEFGYTF. CDR3 DNA: TGTGCCAGCTCACCAGAGTTCGGCTACACCTTC. V and J are TRBV18 and TRBJ1-2, with D unresolved. This CDR3 is built from 11 residues. CDR1 is KGHSH and CDR2 is LQKENI in the germline V gene. V lost 2 bases to trimming and J lost 8 bases, with 6 bases between them.

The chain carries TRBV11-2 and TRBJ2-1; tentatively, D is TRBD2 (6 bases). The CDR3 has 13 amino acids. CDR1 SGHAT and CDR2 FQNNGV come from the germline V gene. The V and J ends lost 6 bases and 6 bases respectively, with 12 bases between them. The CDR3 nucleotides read TGTGCCAGCAGTTCCATGGAGGGCAATGAGCAGTTCTTC. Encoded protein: CASSSMEGNEQFF.

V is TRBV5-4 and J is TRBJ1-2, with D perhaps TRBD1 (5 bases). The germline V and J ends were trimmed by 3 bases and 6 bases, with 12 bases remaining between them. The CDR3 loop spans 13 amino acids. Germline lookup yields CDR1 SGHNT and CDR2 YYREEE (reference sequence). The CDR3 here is CASSSGTSHGYTF. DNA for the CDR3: TGTGCCAGCAGCTCCGGGACCTCCCATGGCTACACCTTC.

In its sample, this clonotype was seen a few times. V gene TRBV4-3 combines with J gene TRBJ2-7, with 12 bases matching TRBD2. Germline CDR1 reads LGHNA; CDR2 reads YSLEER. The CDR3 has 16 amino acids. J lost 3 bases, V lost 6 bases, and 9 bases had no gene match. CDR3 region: CASSRTSGAALYEQYF. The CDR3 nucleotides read TGCGCCAGCAGTCGGACTAGCGGGGCAGCTCTCTACGAGCAGTACTTC.

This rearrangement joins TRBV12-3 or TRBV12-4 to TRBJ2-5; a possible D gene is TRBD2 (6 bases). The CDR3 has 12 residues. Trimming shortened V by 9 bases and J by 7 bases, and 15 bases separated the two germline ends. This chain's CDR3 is CASGTQVGTQYF. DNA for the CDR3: TGTGCCAGTGGGACTCAAGTGGGGACCCAGTACTTC.

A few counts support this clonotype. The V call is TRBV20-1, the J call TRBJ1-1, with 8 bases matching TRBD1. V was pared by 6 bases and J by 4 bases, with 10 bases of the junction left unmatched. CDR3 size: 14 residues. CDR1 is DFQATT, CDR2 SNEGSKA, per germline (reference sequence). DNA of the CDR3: TGCAGTGCCACCTTGACAGGGGAGCGCACTGAAGCTTTCTTT. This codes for CSATLTGERTEAFF.

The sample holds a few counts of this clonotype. The CDR3 loop reads CASSFPGLGETQYF. In DNA, the CDR3 is TGCGCCAGCAGCTTCCCGGGGCTTGGGGAGACCCAGTACTTC. The chain uses TRBV5-1 and TRBJ2-5; possibly TRBD1 or TRBD2 for D (5 bases each). Per the germline V gene, CDR1 is SGHRS and CDR2 is YFSETQ. The CDR3 extends over 14 amino acids. V lost 2 bases and J 5 bases, leaving 13 bases between the germline ends.

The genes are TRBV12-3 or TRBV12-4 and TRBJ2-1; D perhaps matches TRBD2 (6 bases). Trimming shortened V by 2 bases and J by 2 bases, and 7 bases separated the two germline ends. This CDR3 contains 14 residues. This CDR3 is CASSLSGAYNEQFF. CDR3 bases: TGTGCCAGCAGTTTATCGGGGGCCTACAATGAGCAGTTCTTC.

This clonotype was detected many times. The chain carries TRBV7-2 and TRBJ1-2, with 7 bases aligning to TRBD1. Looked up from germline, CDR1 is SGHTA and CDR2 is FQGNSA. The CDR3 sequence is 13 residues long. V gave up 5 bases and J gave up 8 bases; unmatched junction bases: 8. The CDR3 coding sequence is TGTGCCAGCAGCCGAGACAGGGTTGGGGGCTACACCTTC. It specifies CASSRDRVGGYTF.

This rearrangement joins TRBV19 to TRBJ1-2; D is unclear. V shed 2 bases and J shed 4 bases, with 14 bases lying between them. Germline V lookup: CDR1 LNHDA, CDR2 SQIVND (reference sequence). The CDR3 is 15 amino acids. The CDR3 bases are TGTGCCAGTAGTATAACCAGCCGTTCTTTCTATGGCTACACCTTC. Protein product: CASSITSRSFYGYTF.

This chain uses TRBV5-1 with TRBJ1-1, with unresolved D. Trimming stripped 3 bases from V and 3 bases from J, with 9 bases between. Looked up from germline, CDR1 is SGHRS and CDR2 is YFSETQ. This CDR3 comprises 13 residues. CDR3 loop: CASSSMGYTEAFF. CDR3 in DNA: TGCGCCAGCAGCTCCATGGGTTACACTGAAGCTTTCTTT. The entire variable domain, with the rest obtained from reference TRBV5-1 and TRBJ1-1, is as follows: KAGVTQTPRYLIKTRGQQVTLSCSPISGHRSVSWYQQTPGQGLQFLFEYFSETQRNKGNFPGRFSGRQFSNSRSEMNVSTLELGDSALYLCASSSMGYTEAFFGQGTRLTVV.

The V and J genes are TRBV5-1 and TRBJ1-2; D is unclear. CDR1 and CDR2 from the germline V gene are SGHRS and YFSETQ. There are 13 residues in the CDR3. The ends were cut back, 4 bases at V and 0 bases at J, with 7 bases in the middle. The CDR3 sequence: CASSNSPNYGYTF. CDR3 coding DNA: TGCGCCAGCAGCAACAGCCCTAACTATGGCTACACCTTC.